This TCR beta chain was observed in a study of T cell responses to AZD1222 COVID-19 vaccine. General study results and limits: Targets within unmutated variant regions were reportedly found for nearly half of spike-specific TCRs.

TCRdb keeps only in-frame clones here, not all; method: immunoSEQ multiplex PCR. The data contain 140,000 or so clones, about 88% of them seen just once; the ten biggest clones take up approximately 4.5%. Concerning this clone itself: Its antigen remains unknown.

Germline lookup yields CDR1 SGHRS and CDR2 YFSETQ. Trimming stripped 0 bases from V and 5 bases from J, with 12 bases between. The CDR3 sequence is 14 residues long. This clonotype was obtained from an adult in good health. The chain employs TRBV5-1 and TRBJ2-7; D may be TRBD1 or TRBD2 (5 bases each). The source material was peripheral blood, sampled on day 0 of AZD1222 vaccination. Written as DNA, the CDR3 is TGCGCCAGCAGCTTGGGCCGGGGCGGAGACGAGCAGTACTTC. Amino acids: CASSLGRGGDEQYF. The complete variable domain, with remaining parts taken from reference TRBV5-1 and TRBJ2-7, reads KAGVTQTPRYLIKTRGQQVTLSCSPISGHRSVSWYQQTPGQGLQFLFEYFSETQRNKGNFPGRFSGRQFSNSRSEMNVSTLELGDSALYLCASSLGRGGDEQYFGPGTRLTVT.